Below, one T cell receptor beta chain is given with its context. This clonotype occurred many times. There is no known antigen for this receptor. No much larger clone exists at a distance of one base, and base qualities are not known. The intended sense of this specimen's time point label: newly diagnosed GD, antithyroid drugs for less than 3 months. RNA was extracted from PBMCs in TRIzol for both TCR sequencing and RNA sequencing. The diagnosis of Graves' disease followed American Thyroid Association guidelines. Patients for the study were recruited at an endocrinology department in Xi'an, China. Each patient gave approximately 9 milliliters of peripheral blood, collected in an EDTA anticoagulant tube. PBMCs were isolated by Ficoll Paque Plus density gradient separation without further T cell sorting. An Agilent 2100 Bioanalyzer and agarose gel were used to check RNA quality, and a NanoDrop 2000 was used to measure RNA concentration.

These data belong to a study of regulatory T cells in long-lasting Graves disease (dated by TCRdb to the early 2020s). With respect to the entire study: Patients with newly diagnosed Graves' disease had been on antithyroid drugs for under 3 months. Peripheral blood TCR sequencing and RNA sequencing compared persistent Graves' disease patients with newly diagnosed Graves' disease patients. The study took place in China and was registered as a clinical trial. A total of roughly 35 samples underwent TCR sequencing: some 13 from persistent and roughly 20 from newly diagnosed Graves' disease patients. The investigation overall reported the following: Lower TCR Shannon entropy and fewer highly expanded clones were observed in persistent Graves' disease patients than in newly diagnosed patients, which suggested clonal expansion. Only the TCR beta chain was sequenced and analyzed. The small sample size was acknowledged by the authors as a limitation that may reduce accuracy. A larger number of public clonotypes was shared among persistent patients (about 2,700) than among newly diagnosed patients (approximately 1,000). Only peripheral blood was studied, because thyroid tissue, the primary lesion, was inaccessible.

The library came from multiplex PCR. The sequencing machine was an Illumina HiSeq 4000. iRepertoire HTBI primers and Arm-PCR amplification of CDR3 regions were used to construct TCR beta libraries. Gel purification was performed on PCR products prior to sequencing. Per the source publication's procedure: Gene usage analysis of CDR3 amino acid clonotypes relied on the approximately 60 TRBV and over 13 TRBJ segments identified across samples. COPE and FqMerger were used to merge filtered high-quality paired reads into contigs. Contigs were aligned with BLAST to IMGT TRBV, TRBD and TRBJ reference genes, and CDR3 was defined per IMGT. Clonotypes above 0.1% frequency were classified as highly expanded clones. Shannon entropy served as the measure of repertoire diversity, while the Gini coefficient captured V-J evenness. A clonotype found in more than one individual was treated as public. TCRdb reprocessing: public reads trimmed at Q25 with fastp, clones called with MiXCR, in-frame beta chains kept. A single entry per CDR3 protein holds the most common genes and DNA from its merged rows. Clone size and V and J calls follow TCRdb, not the original study. Recorded for this sample are approximately 540,000 distinct CDR3 sequences; about 12% of them occurred a single time. Jointly, the top ten make up roughly 8.2% of the sample.

The sample was also linked to a second study, of T cells in Graves' hyperthyroidism and ophthalmopathy. As noted in the second study: Stable Graves' hyperthyroidism was defined as the absence of progression to ophthalmopathy over 18 months of follow-up. Hyperthyroidism patients were newly diagnosed, had a disease duration of under 2 months, and were aged 18 to 65 years. The study excluded patients with uncontrolled infections, other autoimmune diseases, pregnancy or lactation. Clinical symptoms, serum thyroxine and TRAb, thyroid ultrasound, and orbital computed tomography formed the basis for the diagnoses. The first round of RT-PCR for the TCR CDR3 was performed with the HTBI primer set and the Qiagen OneStep RT-PCR kit. Most expanded thyroid clonotypes (frequency above 0.001) were also detected in blood, a finding suggesting that blood repertoires may reflect thyroid immune responses. In cross-validation, a model built on a 13 V-J signature told ophthalmopathy apart from stable hyperthyroidism with under 90% sensitivity and around 81% specificity, and in testing the same model reached 80%/75%. In validation, the model predicted progression to ophthalmopathy with approximately 71% sensitivity and 72.22% specificity, a median of 6.5 months before onset. To identify distinguishing TCR V-J signatures, a discovery cohort of around 100 patients was used, comprising 43 with Graves' ophthalmopathy and 57 with stable Graves' hyperthyroidism. Prospective prediction of ophthalmopathy was tested in an independent validation cohort of 18 to 20 hyperthyroidism patients and 17 patients who later progressed to ophthalmopathy. The 75 to 100 discovery patients were divided at random into training and test sets in a 7:3 ratio. The study also compared thyroid tissue and blood T-cell repertoires from several Graves' hyperthyroidism patients. After sampling, hyperthyroidism patients received methimazole starting at 30 mg daily, and ophthalmopathy patients received high-dose intravenous methylprednisolone. The libraries were constructed in a second round of multiplex PCR and then size-selected and purified. Libraries were sequenced paired-end with 100 bp reads on an Illumina HiSeq2000. SOAPnuke was used to process the raw data, throwing out any read that contained adapters or uncalled bases, had a mean Phred below 15, or lacked an exact constant-primer or identifier match. High-quality paired reads were merged using COPE v1.2.5, and each unique nucleotide sequence was defined as a clonotype. MiTCR v1.1 was used to align the clonotypes against IMGT TRBV, TRBD and TRBJ reference segments. The analysis was restricted to V-J combinations with a frequency above 0.0001, which together covered 99.2% of the repertoires. A TCS score was defined as the ratio of F50 (clonal expansion) to E x V (chaos), with BLOSUM62-based TCRdist applied between CDR3 peptides within each V-J. Welch's t-statistics and random forest reduced 500 to 650 V-J features to roughly 13, which were used in a naive Bayes classifier (R e1071). No statistical method was used to fix the sample size in advance, and group allocation was not hidden from the investigators. According to the paper, TCR Vbeta CDR3 sequencing was carried out on 135 peripheral blood samples, which came from under 50 ophthalmopathy, around 75 hyperthyroidism and about 17 progressor patients.

This receptor was identified in a woman aged 30 to 39 with Graves disease. Donor details come from another sample of the same person, matched by shared clones. Specimen: peripheral blood mononuclear cells (PBMCs), collected at new diagnosis, from a patient treated with antithyroid drugs.

The DNA sequence follows: TGTGCCAGCAGTCCGATCGGGCCGAATAATTCACCCCTCCACTTT. Its protein product is CASSPIGPNNSPLHF. The chain is assembled from TRBV28 and TRBJ1-6; too little of a D gene remains to name it. The junction shows trimming of 5 bases on V and 5 bases on J, plus 13 bases between the germline ends. CDR3 length: 15 amino acids, cysteine to phenylalanine. Only the CDR3 DNA stays, 45 bases, in frame from base 1. CDR1 and CDR2, looked up from the germline V gene, are MDHEN and SYDVKM.